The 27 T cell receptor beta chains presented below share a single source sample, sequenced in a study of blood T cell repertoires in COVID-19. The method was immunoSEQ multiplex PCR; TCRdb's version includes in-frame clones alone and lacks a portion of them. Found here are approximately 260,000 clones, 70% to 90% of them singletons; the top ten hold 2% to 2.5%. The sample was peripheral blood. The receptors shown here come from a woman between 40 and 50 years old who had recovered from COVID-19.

CDR3 nucleotide sequence: TGTGCCAGCATCCCCAGGACAGGGGGACATACGAACACCGGGGAGCTGTTTTTT. Protein: CASIPRTGGHTNTGELFF. This sequence joins TRBV11-3 and TRBJ2-2; 10 bases match TRBD1. The junction had 11 bases not matched to a gene; V was cut back by 7 bases and J by 0 bases. This CDR3 is built from 18 residues. CDR1 SGHNT and CDR2 YENEEA come from the germline V gene.

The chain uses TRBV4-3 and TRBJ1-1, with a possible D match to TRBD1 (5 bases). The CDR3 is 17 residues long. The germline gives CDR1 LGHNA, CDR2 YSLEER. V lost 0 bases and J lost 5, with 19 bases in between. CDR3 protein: CASSQDIGGLERTEAFF. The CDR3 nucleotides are TGCGCCAGCAGCCAAGATATCGGGGGTTTGGAGCGAACTGAAGCTTTCTTT.

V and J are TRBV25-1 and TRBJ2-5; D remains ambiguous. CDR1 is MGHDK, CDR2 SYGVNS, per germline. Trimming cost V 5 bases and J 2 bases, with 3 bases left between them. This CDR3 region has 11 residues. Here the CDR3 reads CASSLQETQYF. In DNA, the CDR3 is TGTGCCAGCAGTCTGCAAGAGACCCAGTACTTC.

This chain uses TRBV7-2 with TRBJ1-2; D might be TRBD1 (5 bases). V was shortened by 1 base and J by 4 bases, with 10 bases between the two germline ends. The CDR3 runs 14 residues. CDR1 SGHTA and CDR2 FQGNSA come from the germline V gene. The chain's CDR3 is CASSLGTGLYGYTF. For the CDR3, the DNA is TGTGCCAGCAGCTTAGGCACAGGTCTCTATGGCTACACCTTC.

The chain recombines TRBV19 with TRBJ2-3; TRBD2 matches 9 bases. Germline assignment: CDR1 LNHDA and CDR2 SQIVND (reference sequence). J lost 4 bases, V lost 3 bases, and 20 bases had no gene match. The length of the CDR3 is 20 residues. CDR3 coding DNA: TGTGCCAGTAGTATGTCCCAGCTAGCGGGGTCCCCTTTCGGCCCAGATACGCAGTATTTT. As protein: CASSMSQLAGSPFGPDTQYF.

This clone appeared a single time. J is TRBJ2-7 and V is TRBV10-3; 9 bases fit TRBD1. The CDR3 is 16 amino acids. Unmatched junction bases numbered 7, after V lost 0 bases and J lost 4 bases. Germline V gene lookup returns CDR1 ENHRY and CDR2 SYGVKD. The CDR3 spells CAISESGQGGSYEQYF. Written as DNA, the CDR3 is TGTGCCATCAGTGAGTCGGGACAGGGAGGCTCTTACGAGCAGTACTTC.

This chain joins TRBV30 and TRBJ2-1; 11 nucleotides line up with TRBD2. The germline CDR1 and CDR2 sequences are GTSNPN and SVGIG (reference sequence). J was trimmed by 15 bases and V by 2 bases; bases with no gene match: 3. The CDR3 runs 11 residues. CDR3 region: CAWSTGLAGFF. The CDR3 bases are TGTGCCTGGAGTACCGGACTAGCGGGGTTCTTC. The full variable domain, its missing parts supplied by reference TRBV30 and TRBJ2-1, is SQTIHQWPATLVQPVGSPLSLECTVEGTSNPNLYWYRQAAGRGLQLLFYSVGIGQISSEVPQNLSASRPQDRQFILSSKKLLLSDSGFYLCAWSTGLAGFFGPGTRLTVL.

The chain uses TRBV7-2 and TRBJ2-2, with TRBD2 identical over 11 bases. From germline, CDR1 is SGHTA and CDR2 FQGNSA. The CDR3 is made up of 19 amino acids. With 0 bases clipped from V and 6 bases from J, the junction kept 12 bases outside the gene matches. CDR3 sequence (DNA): TGTGCCAGCAGCTTAGCGAGCAATTTAAAACTAGCGGGAGCCGGGGAGCTGTTTTTT. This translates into CASSLASNLKLAGAGELFF.

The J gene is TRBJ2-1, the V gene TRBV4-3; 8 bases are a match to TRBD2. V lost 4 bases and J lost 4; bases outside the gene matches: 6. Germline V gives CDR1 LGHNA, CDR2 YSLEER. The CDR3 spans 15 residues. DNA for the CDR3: TGCGCCAGCAGCCTAGGACTAGCTGTTTACAATGAGCAGTTCTTC. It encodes CASSLGLAVYNEQFF.

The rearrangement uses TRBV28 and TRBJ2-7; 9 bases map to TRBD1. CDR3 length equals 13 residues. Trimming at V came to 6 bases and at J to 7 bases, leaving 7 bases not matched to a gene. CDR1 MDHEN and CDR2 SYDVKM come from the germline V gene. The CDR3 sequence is CASRGQGGKEQYF. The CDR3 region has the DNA TGTGCCAGCAGGGGACAGGGTGGGAAAGAGCAGTACTTC.

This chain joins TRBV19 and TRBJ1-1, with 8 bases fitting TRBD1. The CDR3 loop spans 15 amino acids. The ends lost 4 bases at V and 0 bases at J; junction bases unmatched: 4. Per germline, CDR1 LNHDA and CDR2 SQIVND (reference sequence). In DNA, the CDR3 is TGTGCCAGTAGTACAGGGGGCAGGATGAACACTGAAGCTTTCTTT. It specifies CASSTGGRMNTEAFF.

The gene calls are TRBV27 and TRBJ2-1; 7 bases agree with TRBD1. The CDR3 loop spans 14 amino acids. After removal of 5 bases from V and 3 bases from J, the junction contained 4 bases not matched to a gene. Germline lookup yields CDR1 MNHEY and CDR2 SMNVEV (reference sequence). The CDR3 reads CASSTNRGYNEQFF. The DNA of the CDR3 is TGTGCCAGCAGTACAAACAGGGGCTACAATGAGCAGTTCTTC.

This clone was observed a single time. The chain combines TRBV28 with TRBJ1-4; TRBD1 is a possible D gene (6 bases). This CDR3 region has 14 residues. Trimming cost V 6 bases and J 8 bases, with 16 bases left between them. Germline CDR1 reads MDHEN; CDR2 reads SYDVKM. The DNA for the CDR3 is TGTGCCAGCAGGGGACAAATGGTCGGGGAAAAACTGTTTTTT. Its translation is CASRGQMVGEKLFF.

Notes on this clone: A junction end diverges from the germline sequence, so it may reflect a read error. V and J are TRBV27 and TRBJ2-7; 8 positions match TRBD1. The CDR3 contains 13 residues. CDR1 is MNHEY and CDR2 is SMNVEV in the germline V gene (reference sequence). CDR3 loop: CASSFDRTGISTF. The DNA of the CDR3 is TGTGCCAGCAGTTTCGACCGGACAGGGATCTCGACTTTC.

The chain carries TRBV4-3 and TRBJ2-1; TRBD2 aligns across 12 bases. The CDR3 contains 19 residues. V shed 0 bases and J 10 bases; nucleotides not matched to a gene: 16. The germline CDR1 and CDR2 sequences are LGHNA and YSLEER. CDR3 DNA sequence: TGCGCCAGCAGCCAAGATTTCAGGCCCCTAGCGGGAGGGCCTAAAGAGCAGTTCTTC. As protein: CASSQDFRPLAGGPKEQFF.

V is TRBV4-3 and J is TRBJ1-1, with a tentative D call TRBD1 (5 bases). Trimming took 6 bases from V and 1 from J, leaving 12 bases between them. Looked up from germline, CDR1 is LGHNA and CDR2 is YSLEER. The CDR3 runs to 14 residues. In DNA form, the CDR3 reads TGCGCCAGCAGTCTGGGGGGGACGAACACTGAAGCTTTCTTT. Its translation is CASSLGGTNTEAFF.

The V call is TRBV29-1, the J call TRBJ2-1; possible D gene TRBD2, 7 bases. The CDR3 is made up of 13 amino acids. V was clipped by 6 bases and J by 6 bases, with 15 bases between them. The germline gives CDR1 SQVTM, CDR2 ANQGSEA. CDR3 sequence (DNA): TGCAGCGTGGATGCGGGGGCCGTCAATGAGCAGTTCTTC. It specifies CSVDAGAVNEQFF.

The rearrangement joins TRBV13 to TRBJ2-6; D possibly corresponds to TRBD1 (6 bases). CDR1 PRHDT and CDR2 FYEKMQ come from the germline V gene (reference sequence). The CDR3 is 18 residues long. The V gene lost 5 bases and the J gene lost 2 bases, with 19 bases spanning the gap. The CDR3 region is CASSLGMGAQAGANVLTF. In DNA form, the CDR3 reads TGTGCCAGCAGCCTGGGGATGGGGGCGCAGGCTGGGGCCAACGTCCTGACTTTC.

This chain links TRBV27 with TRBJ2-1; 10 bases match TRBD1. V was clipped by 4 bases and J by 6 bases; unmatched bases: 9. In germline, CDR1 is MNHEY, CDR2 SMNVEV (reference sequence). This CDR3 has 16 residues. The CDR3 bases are TGTGCCAGCAGTTGGGGGACAGGGGAAATAATCAATGAGCAGTTCTTC. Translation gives CASSWGTGEIINEQFF.

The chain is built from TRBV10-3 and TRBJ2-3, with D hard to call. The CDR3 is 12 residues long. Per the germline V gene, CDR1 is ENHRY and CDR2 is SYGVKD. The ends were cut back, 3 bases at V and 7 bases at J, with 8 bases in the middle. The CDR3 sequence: CAISDYSYTQYF. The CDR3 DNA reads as TGTGCCATCAGTGACTACTCGTATACGCAGTATTTT.

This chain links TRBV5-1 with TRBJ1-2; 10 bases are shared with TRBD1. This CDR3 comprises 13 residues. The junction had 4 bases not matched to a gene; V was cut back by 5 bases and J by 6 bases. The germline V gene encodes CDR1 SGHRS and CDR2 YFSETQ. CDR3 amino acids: CASSSTGGNGYTF. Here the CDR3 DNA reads TGCGCCAGCAGTTCGACAGGGGGCAATGGCTACACCTTC. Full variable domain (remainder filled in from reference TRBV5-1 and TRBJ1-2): KAGVTQTPRYLIKTRGQQVTLSCSPISGHRSVSWYQQTPGQGLQFLFEYFSETQRNKGNFPGRFSGRQFSNSRSEMNVSTLELGDSALYLCASSSTGGNGYTFGSGTRLTVV.

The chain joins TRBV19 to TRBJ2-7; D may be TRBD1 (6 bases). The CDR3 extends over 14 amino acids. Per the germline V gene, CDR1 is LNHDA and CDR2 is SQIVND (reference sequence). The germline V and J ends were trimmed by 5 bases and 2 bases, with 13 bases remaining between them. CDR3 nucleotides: TGTGCCAGTAGTCTTTCCAGGGGACCCTACGAGCAGTACTTC. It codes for CASSLSRGPYEQYF. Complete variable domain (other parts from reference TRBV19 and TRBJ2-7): DGGITQSPKYLFRKEGQNVTLSCEQNLNHDAMYWYRQDPGQGLRLIYYSQIVNDFQKGDIAEGYSVSREKKESFPLTVTSAQKNPTAFYLCASSLSRGPYEQYFGPGTRLTVT.

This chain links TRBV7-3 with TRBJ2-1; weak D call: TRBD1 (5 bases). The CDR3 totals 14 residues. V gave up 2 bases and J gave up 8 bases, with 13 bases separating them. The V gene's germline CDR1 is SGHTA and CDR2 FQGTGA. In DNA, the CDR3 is TGTGCCAGCAGCTTATTAGGGGCGGCGGATGAGCAGTTCTTC. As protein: CASSLLGAADEQFF.

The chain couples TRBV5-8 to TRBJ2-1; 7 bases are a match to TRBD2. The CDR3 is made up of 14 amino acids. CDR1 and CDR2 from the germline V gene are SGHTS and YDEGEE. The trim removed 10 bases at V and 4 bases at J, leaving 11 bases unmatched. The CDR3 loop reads CAGMAGVNYNEQFF. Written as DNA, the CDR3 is TGTGCCGGGATGGCGGGAGTAAATTACAATGAGCAGTTCTTC.

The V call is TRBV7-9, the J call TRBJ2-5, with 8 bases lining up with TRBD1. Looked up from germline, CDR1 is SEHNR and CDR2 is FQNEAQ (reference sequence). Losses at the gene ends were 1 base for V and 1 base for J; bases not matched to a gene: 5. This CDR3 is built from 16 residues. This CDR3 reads CASSLGRTGLQETQYF. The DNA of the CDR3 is TGTGCCAGCAGCTTAGGCCGGACAGGGCTCCAAGAGACCCAGTACTTC. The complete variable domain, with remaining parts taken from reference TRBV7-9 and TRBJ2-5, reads DTGVSQNPRHKITKRGQNVTFRCDPISEHNRLYWYRQTLGQGPEFLTYFQNEAQLEKSRLLSDRFSAERPKGSFSTLEIQRTEQGDSAMYLCASSLGRTGLQETQYFGPGTRLLVL.

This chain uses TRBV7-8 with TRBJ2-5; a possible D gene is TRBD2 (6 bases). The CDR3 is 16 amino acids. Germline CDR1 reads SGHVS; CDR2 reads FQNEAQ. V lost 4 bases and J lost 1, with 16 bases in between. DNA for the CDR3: TGTGCCAGCAGCTCCAGGGTAAAGGGAGGCCAAGAGACCCAGTACTTC. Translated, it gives CASSSRVKGGQETQYF.

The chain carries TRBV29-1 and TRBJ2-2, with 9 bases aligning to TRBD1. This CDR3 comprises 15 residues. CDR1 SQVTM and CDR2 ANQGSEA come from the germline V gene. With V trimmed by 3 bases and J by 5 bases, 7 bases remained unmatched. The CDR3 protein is CSVEGGTGYTGELFF. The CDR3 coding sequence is TGCAGCGTTGAGGGGGGGACAGGGTATACCGGGGAGCTGTTTTTT.